The subject of this entry is one TCR beta chain. What it binds is unknown. TCRdb independently ran MiXCR on the 5' RACE reads; one entry per CDR3 protein. The table shows around 450,000 distinct CDR3 sequences, with roughly 26% occurring only once. This record belongs to a study of T-cell memory formation after mild COVID-19. Overall study: For the most part, TCR clusters were specific to one donor. The study's findings and limits: Those CD4+ clones that contracted were mainly in CM and EM (CD8+ ones in EMRA). Second-wave clones that peaked on day 37 lacked confirmed SARS-CoV-2 specificity. The finding that pre-infection memory included some responding clones suggested that cross-reactive memory joined.

The sample comprised PBMCs or a T cell subset sorted from them (not recorded which). The sequence was obtained from an adult woman who had mild COVID-19 (a few samples of this study predate the infection). Cell type and time point are not known.

The DNA for the CDR3 is TGCAGTGGTGCGCGGCAAGAGACCCAGTACTTC. Translated: CSGARQETQYF. The chain has TRBV20-1 and TRBJ2-5; D unresolved. V gave up 7 bases and J gave up 2 bases, with 8 bases separating them. Germline CDR1 reads DFQATT; CDR2 reads SNEGSKA (reference sequence). The CDR3 is 11 amino acids.